The following is a TCR beta chain sequence with its context. How the authors handled the data: For nucleated cells, counts were estimated from reference gene primer amplification. Measured with immunoSEQ multiplex PCR; TCRdb has only the in-frame clones, and not every one. The V and J calls and clone size are taken from that table; D and trimming were inferred from the DNA. The sample yields some 140,000 clones, around 86% seen once. This specimen belongs to a study of blood T cell repertoires in COVID-19. The CDR3 has 13 amino acids. V was pared by 5 bases and J by 6 bases, with 11 bases between. Looked up from germline, CDR1 is MDHEN and CDR2 is SYDVKM.

The sequencing input was peripheral blood. This clonotype originated in a woman aged 60-75 years with active or convalescent COVID-19. The genes are TRBV28 and TRBJ2-1; perhaps TRBD2 as D (6 bases). CDR3 protein: CASSGGGFNEQFF. In DNA, the CDR3 is TGTGCCAGCAGTGGGGGAGGATTCAATGAGCAGTTCTTC.